This section outlines one TCR beta chain sequence together with its context. Its antigen is not known. This sample is drawn from a study of radiation and T cells in renal cell carcinoma. For the study at large: Nephrectomy followed 15 Gy stereotactic body radiation by 4 weeks.

Indicated time point: blood 2 weeks post-SBRT. Sample treatment: 15 Gy SBRT to primary tumor, nephrectomy 4 weeks later. Blood was sampled at baseline, 2 weeks and 4 weeks after SBRT. The patient's renal cell carcinoma had clear cell pathology. Germline lookup yields CDR1 SGHDT and CDR2 YYEEEE. Trimming shortened V by 4 bases and J by 0 bases, and 11 bases separated the two germline ends. The CDR3 has 15 residues. Study-level points and caveats: From baseline, blood top tumor clonotypes peaked at 2 weeks post-radiation.

Libraries were prepared by immunoSEQ multiplex PCR; TCRdb keeps only in-frame clonotypes and omits some of them. Of fewer than 150,000 clones in the sample, around 89% are singletons; the top ten hold approximately 6%. The rearrangement uses TRBV5-6 and TRBJ1-3; D gene ambiguous. The sequence was collected from a woman in her sixties or seventies with renal cell carcinoma. The sequenced sample was blood, obtained from a patient whose treatment included radiotherapy and nephrectomy. As DNA, the CDR3 is TGTGCCAGCAGCGGCGGGTTGCCCTCTGGAAACACCATATATTTT. Encoded protein: CASSGGLPSGNTIYF.